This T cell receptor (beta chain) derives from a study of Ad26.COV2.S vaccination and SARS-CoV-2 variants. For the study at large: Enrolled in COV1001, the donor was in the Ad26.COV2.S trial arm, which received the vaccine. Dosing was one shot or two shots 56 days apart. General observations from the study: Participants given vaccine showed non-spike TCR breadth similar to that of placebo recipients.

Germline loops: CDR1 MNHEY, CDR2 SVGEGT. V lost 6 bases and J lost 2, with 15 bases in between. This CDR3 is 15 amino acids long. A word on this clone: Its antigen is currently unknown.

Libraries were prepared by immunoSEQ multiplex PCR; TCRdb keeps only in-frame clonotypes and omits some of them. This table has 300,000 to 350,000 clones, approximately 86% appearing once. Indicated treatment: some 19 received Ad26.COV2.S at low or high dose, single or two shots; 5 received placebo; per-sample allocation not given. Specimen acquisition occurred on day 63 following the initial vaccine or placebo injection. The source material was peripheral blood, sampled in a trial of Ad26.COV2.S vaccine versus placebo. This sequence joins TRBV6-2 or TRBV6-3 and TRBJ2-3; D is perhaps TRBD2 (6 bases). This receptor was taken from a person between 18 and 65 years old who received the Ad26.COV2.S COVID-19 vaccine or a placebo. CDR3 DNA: TGTGCCAGCAGCGCGCGGGGCTACGACACAGATACGCAGTATTTT. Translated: CASSARGYDTDTQYF.